A selection of T cell receptor beta chains follows, all from one sample in a study of response to subunit inactivated influenza vaccine. MiXCR was run by TCRdb on the RT-PCR reads, yielding one entry per CDR3 protein. The table records roughly 700,000 distinct CDR3 sequences, about a sixth of them present only once. The sample in question was PBMCs from blood, obtained 11 to 12 days after vaccination. The receptors originated from a middle-aged man who received an inactivated influenza vaccine. The CDR3 runs from the conserved cysteine through the conserved F or W. The D gene is left open where the match is weak. A clone size is listed for some rows: how often the clone was seen (once, few, many), or a class if it is expanded.

D,size,J,V,CDR3,DNA
.,.,TRBJ2-3,TRBV10-1,CASSEWGRSTDTQYF,TGCGCCAGCAGTGAGTGGGGCCGGAGCACAGATACGCAGTATTTT
.,.,TRBJ2-1,TRBV7-2,CASSPTILYNEQFF,TGTGCCAGCAGCCCTACAATCCTCTACAATGAGCAGTTCTTC
TRBD1,many,TRBJ2-1,TRBV2,CASSEPGQGPLHEQFF,TGTGCCAGCAGTGAGCCGGGACAGGGGCCCCTCCATGAGCAGTTCTTC
TRBD2,few,TRBJ2-1,TRBV28,CASSFGLAGLRSYNEQFF,TGTGCCAGCAGTTTCGGACTAGCGGGACTACGCTCCTACAATGAGCAGTTCTTC
.,.,TRBJ2-4,TRBV10-3,CAISESLAKNIQYF,TGTGCCATCAGTGAGTCCCTAGCCAAAAACATTCAGTACTTC
TRBD2,few,TRBJ2-7,TRBV9,CASSVAPAGEQYF,TGTGCCAGCAGCGTAGCTCCAGCGGGGGAGCAGTACTTC
.,.,TRBJ1-1,TRBV5-1,CASSSTVSNTEAFF,TGCGCCAGCAGCTCAACCGTTTCGAACACTGAAGCTTTCTTT
.,.,TRBJ2-4,TRBV7-9,CASSFISGLLKNIQYF,TGTGCCAGCAGCTTTATTTCGGGACTCCTTAAAAACATTCAGTACTTC
.,.,TRBJ2-5,TRBV4-3,CASSQGGVAPETQYF,TGCGCCAGCAGCCAAGGAGGGGTAGCTCCAGAGACCCAGTACTTC
TRBD1,many,TRBJ2-1,TRBV12-3/TRBV12-4,CASRPAGTGHYNEQFF,TGTGCCAGCAGACCAGCCGGGACAGGACACTACAATGAGCAGTTCTTC
.,.,TRBJ2-7,TRBV29-1,CSVEDLGGEGGMSYEQYF,TGCAGCGTTGAAGATCTGGGGGGAGAAGGGGGCATGTCCTACGAGCAGTACTTC
.,many,TRBJ2-7,TRBV10-3,CAISESRSGPSYEQYF,TGTGCCATCAGTGAGTCTCGGAGCGGGCCCTCCTACGAGCAGTACTTC
TRBD1,.,TRBJ2-3,TRBV30,CAWRIQGPSTDTQYF,TGTGCCTGGAGGATACAGGGGCCTAGCACAGATACGCAGTATTTT
.,.,TRBJ2-7,TRBV21-1,CASSPHAGLSYEQYF,TGTGCCAGCAGCCCCCACGCCGGTCTATCCTACGAGCAGTACTTC
TRBD2,few,TRBJ2-2,TRBV9,CASSVNPGLAGVRTGELFF,TGTGCCAGCAGCGTCAATCCGGGACTAGCGGGAGTAAGAACCGGGGAGCTGTTTTTT
.,.,TRBJ2-2,TRBV5-5,CASSLEGLGTGELFF,TGTGCCAGCAGTCTGGAAGGGTTAGGCACCGGGGAGCTGTTTTTT
TRBD2,few,TRBJ2-1,TRBV7-2,CASSPEAGGRFDEQFF,TGTGCCAGCAGCCCAGAGGCGGGGGGGCGCTTCGATGAGCAGTTCTTC
.,few,TRBJ1-1,TRBV12-3/TRBV12-4,CASSSMVLNTEAFF,TGTGCCAGCAGTTCCATGGTTCTGAACACTGAAGCTTTCTTT
.,few,TRBJ2-3,TRBV6-2/TRBV6-3,CASSYSDTTDTQYF,TGTGCCAGCAGTTACTCCGACACCACAGATACGCAGTATTTT
TRBD2,.,TRBJ2-2,TRBV7-2,CASSLSRLAANTGELFF,TGTGCCAGCAGCTTATCCCGGCTAGCGGCGAACACCGGGGAGCTGTTTTTT
.,few,TRBJ2-2,TRBV5-1,CASSWGTGNTGELFF,TGCGCCAGCAGCTGGGGGACGGGAAACACCGGGGAGCTGTTTTTT
TRBD1,few,TRBJ1-2,TRBV4-3,CASSQDLGQNGYGYTF,TGCGCCAGCAGCCAAGATCTGGGACAGAACGGCTATGGCTACACCTTC
.,.,TRBJ2-2,TRBV2,CASKVGDNVNTGELFF,TGTGCCAGCAAAGTAGGGGACAATGTGAACACCGGGGAGCTGTTTTTT
.,.,TRBJ2-7,TRBV6-5,CASSYGGRAALSSYEQYF,TGTGCCAGCAGTTACGGTGGGAGAGCGGCCTTAAGCTCCTACGAGCAGTACTTC
.,.,TRBJ2-4,TRBV7-8,CASSQGWEAKNIQYF,TGTGCCAGCAGCCAGGGCTGGGAAGCCAAAAACATTCAGTACTTC
TRBD2,.,TRBJ2-2,TRBV20-1,CSARDSRGGPGELFF,TGCAGTGCTAGAGATAGTCGGGGGGGCCCCGGGGAGCTGTTTTTT
.,many,TRBJ2-5,TRBV6-2/TRBV6-3,CASSYSIISGEATQYF,TGTGCCAGCAGTTACTCGATTATCTCTGGGGAGGCGACCCAGTACTTC
TRBD2,.,TRBJ2-1,TRBV29-1,CSVDESGGNEQFF,TGCAGCGTTGACGAATCGGGAGGTAATGAGCAGTTCTTC
.,few,TRBJ2-5,TRBV5-1,CASSGNQETQYF,TGCGCCAGCAGCGGGAACCAAGAGACCCAGTACTTC
.,.,TRBJ2-7,TRBV30,CAWSAGSYEQYF,TGTGCCTGGAGCGCAGGGTCCTACGAGCAGTACTTC
.,few,TRBJ1-2,TRBV20-1,CSARDHSGGYTF,TGCAGTGCTAGAGATCACAGTGGAGGCTACACCTTC
TRBD2,many,TRBJ2-5,TRBV20-1,CSGTSGVQETQYF,TGCAGTGGGACTAGCGGGGTACAAGAGACCCAGTACTTC
TRBD1,few,TRBJ1-6,TRBV3-1,CASRATGAYNSPLHF,TGTGCCAGCAGAGCAACAGGGGCCTATAATTCACCCCTCCACTTT
.,.,TRBJ2-7,TRBV12-3/TRBV12-4,CASSDGSLGEQYF,TGTGCCAGCAGTGACGGGAGTCTGGGGGAGCAGTACTTC
TRBD2,few,TRBJ2-7,TRBV28,CASSTAGSGIFYEQYF,TGTGCCAGCAGTACGGCGGGGAGCGGGATCTTCTACGAGCAGTACTTC
.,.,TRBJ2-3,TRBV4-1,CASSQSPDTDTQYF,TGCGCCAGCAGCCAATCTCCGGACACAGATACGCAGTATTTT
.,few,TRBJ2-3,TRBV20-1,CSARVPSGTDTQYF,TGCAGTGCTAGAGTACCCAGCGGGACAGATACGCAGTATTTT
TRBD2,.,TRBJ2-2,TRBV12-3/TRBV12-4,CASRTSSGATGELFF,TGTGCCAGCAGGACCTCTAGCGGAGCCACCGGGGAGCTGTTTTTT
TRBD1,.,TRBJ1-5,TRBV10-3,CAIRGQGGSNQPQHF,TGTGCCATCAGGGGACAGGGTGGTAGCAATCAGCCCCAGCATTTT
TRBD1,few,TRBJ2-1,TRBV20-1,CSGGLTGGNEQFF,TGCAGTGGGGGCCTCACAGGGGGCAATGAGCAGTTCTTC
.,few,TRBJ2-7,TRBV6-2/TRBV6-3,CASRDSREQYF,TGTGCCAGCCGGGACTCTCGCGAGCAGTACTTC
.,.,TRBJ1-2,TRBV3-1,CASSETVPNYGYTF,TGTGCCAGCAGCGAGACAGTTCCTAACTATGGCTACACCTTC
TRBD2,few,TRBJ2-5,TRBV20-1,CSGTSGVGETQYF,TGCAGTGGGACTAGCGGGGTGGGGGAGACCCAGTACTTC
.,.,TRBJ1-1,TRBV3-1,CASSQVMSEAFF,TGTGCCAGCAGCCAAGTAATGTCTGAAGCTTTCTTT
.,few,TRBJ2-3,TRBV29-1,CSVRDGSSTDTQYF,TGCAGCGTTCGGGACGGATCTAGCACAGATACGCAGTATTTT
TRBD1,few,TRBJ2-1,TRBV12-3/TRBV12-4,CASSSTGGRYNEQFF,TGTGCCAGCAGTTCGACAGGGGGGAGGTACAATGAGCAGTTCTTC
.,many,TRBJ2-7,TRBV4-3,CASSQDNGGSYEQYF,TGCGCCAGCAGCCAAGACAACGGAGGATCCTACGAGCAGTACTTC
.,many,TRBJ2-5,TRBV24-1,CATSSVSTETQYF,TGTGCCACCAGTAGCGTAAGCACGGAGACCCAGTACTTC
.,.,TRBJ2-5,TRBV2,CASMALRAETQYF,TGTGCCAGCATGGCCCTACGCGCTGAGACCCAGTACTTC
.,few,TRBJ1-2,TRBV12-3/TRBV12-4,CASSLGRGYTF,TGTGCCAGCAGTTTAGGCAGGGGCTACACCTTC
TRBD1,few,TRBJ2-7,TRBV19,CASMGQFAYEQYF,TGTGCCAGTATGGGACAGTTCGCCTACGAGCAGTACTTC
TRBD2,.,TRBJ2-3,TRBV7-2,CASSTGLGLDTQYF,TGTGCCAGCAGCACGGGACTAGGTTTGGATACGCAGTATTTT
TRBD2,few,TRBJ2-3,TRBV5-1,CASSSGTSGTTDTQYF,TGCGCCAGCAGCTCGGGGACTAGCGGGACCACAGATACGCAGTATTTT
TRBD2,.,TRBJ2-3,TRBV20-1,CSARRDGGIDTQYF,TGCAGTGCTAGAAGAGACGGGGGGATCGATACGCAGTATTTT
TRBD2,.,TRBJ2-7,TRBV7-6,CASSLGPVVKGGSGGSSYEQYF,TGTGCCAGCAGCTTAGGCCCAGTAGTTAAAGGCGGGAGCGGAGGGAGCTCCTACGAGCAGTACTTC
TRBD2,once,TRBJ2-3,TRBV7-6,CASSGAGALTDTQYF,TGTGCCAGCAGCGGAGCGGGGGCGCTCACAGATACGCAGTATTTT
TRBD1,.,TRBJ1-6,TRBV7-6,CASSLGTGNRPLHF,TGTGCCAGCAGCTTGGGGACAGGGAATCGGCCCCTCCACTTT